A single T cell receptor (beta chain) is shown here with its context. The data were taken from a study of blood T cell repertoires in COVID-19. Whole-study context: The cDNA or gDNA used as material had been derived from T cells, B-cell-depleted T cells, or PBMCs.

Unmatched junction bases numbered 4, after V lost 6 bases and J lost 7 bases. Germline V gene data show CDR1 as DFQATT and CDR2 as SNEGSKA (reference sequence). The length of the CDR3 is 11 residues. Data came from immunoSEQ multiplex PCR; TCRdb stores just in-frame clones and leaves some out. The table lists roughly 330,000 clones, about 87% of them singletons. The rearrangement links TRBV20-1 to TRBJ1-1, with TRBD1 identical over 8 bases. Sequencing was performed on peripheral blood. The receptor was derived from a man aged 25 to 40 with COVID-19, enrolled during active disease. CDR3 nucleotides: TGCAGTGCAACAGGACAGGGTGAAGCTTTCTTT. This sequence encodes CSATGQGEAFF.